The rows below give T cell receptor beta chains drawn from one sample of a study of blood T cell repertoires in COVID-19. TCRdb keeps only in-frame clones here, not all; method: immunoSEQ multiplex PCR. The sample contains 150,000 to 200,000 clones, approximately 87% of which appear only once. Sequencing used peripheral blood. These receptors all come from a man aged 18 to 35 with active or convalescent COVID-19. Both conserved end residues are part of each CDR3. Fields, in order: J gene, D gene, clone size, V gene, CDR3 protein, CDR3 DNA. D genes are given only for firm matches. Part of the rows lack a size; the others show once, few, many or a class for expanded clones.

>TRBJ1-2|NA|NA|TRBV7-9
CASSLGVQGVRDGYTF
TGTGCCAGCAGCTTAGGGGTACAGGGAGTACGGGATGGCTACACCTTC
>TRBJ2-3|TRBD2|NA|TRBV29-1
CSVGRAGDTQYF
TGCAGCGTGGGGAGGGCAGGGGATACGCAGTATTTT
>TRBJ2-1|NA|NA|TRBV7-2
CASSTSGMHNEQFF
TGTGCCAGCAGCACGAGCGGTATGCACAATGAGCAGTTCTTC
>TRBJ2-1|TRBD2|NA|TRBV18
CASSPAEREGYNEQFF
TGTGCCAGCTCACCGGCTGAGCGGGAGGGTTACAATGAGCAGTTCTTC
>TRBJ2-7|NA|NA|TRBV7-9
CASSLDSNYEQYF
TGTGCCAGCAGCTTGGACAGTAACTACGAGCAGTACTTC
>TRBJ2-1|TRBD2|NA|TRBV7-8
CASSTWTSGMGDEQFF
TGTGCCAGCAGCACCTGGACTAGCGGGATGGGCGATGAGCAGTTCTTC
>TRBJ1-6|NA|NA|TRBV6-6
CASRKLGANSPLHF
TGTGCCAGCAGGAAATTAGGGGCTAATTCACCCCTCCACTTT
>TRBJ2-1|TRBD2|few|TRBV6-5
CASSYGSSGGWNEQFF
TGTGCCAGCAGTTACGGGTCGAGCGGGGGGTGGAATGAGCAGTTCTTC
>TRBJ1-4|NA|NA|TRBV5-1
CANTLGGLNEKLFF
TGCGCCAACACCCTCGGAGGGTTGAATGAAAAACTGTTTTTT
>TRBJ1-2|TRBD1|NA|TRBV27
CASTRGTGANYGYTF
TGTGCCAGCACCCGCGGGACAGGGGCCAACTATGGCTACACCTTC
>TRBJ2-4|NA|NA|TRBV5-1
CASSSPSEEENIQYF
TGCGCCAGCAGCTCCCCGAGCGAGGAAGAAAACATTCAGTACTTC
>TRBJ2-2|NA|NA|TRBV2
CASGRKTGELFF
TGTGCCAGCGGGAGAAAAACCGGGGAGCTGTTTTTT
>TRBJ2-7|NA|NA|TRBV7-6
CASSLAARGSYEQYF
TGTGCCAGCAGCTTAGCAGCTCGGGGCTCCTACGAGCAGTACTTC